The rows below give T cell receptor beta chains drawn from one sample of a study of beta chain features in type 1 diabetes. TCRdb's table, derived via immunoSEQ multiplex PCR, lists solely in-frame clones and lacks some. The repertoire holds 150,000 to 190,000 clones, around 10% seen once, with under 2.5% in the top ten. The specimen was central memory CD4+ T cells from blood. These receptors came from a man between 18 and 35 years old in good health. Each CDR3 is given with its conserved first and last residue. The D gene is left open where the match is weak. Expanded clones get a size class; other rows say once, few or many, or leave the size out.

>many|TRBV29-1|NA|TRBJ2-5
CSVGEETQYF
TGCAGCGTTGGAGAAGAGACCCAGTACTTC
>medium-sized|TRBV9|TRBD1|TRBJ1-2
CASSAPGQGAFGYTF
TGTGCCAGCAGCGCGCCGGGACAGGGGGCATTTGGCTACACCTTC
>NA|TRBV10-3|TRBD1|TRBJ2-1
CAISASTGESYNEQFF
TGTGCCATCAGTGCTTCAACAGGGGAGAGCTACAATGAGCAGTTCTTC
>NA|TRBV19|TRBD1|TRBJ1-5
CASKEGRTGNQPQHF
TGTGCCAGCAAAGAGGGGAGGACAGGGAATCAGCCCCAGCATTTT
>few|TRBV7-2|TRBD2|TRBJ2-5
CASSPWEGQTTQYF
TGTGCCAGCAGCCCCTGGGAGGGGCAAACCACCCAGTACTTC
>NA|TRBV9|TRBD2|TRBJ2-1
CASSVMGLAYNEQFF
TGTGCCAGCAGCGTGATGGGACTAGCCTACAATGAGCAGTTCTTC
>NA|TRBV4-1|NA|TRBJ2-3
CASRQGRFTDTQYF
TGCGCCAGCAGACAGGGAAGGTTCACAGATACGCAGTATTTT
>few|TRBV29-1|TRBD2|TRBJ2-1
CSVALAVYNEQFF
TGCAGCGTTGCCCTAGCGGTATACAATGAGCAGTTCTTC
>NA|TRBV5-1|TRBD1|TRBJ1-1
CASSSGQLAEAFF
TGCGCCAGCAGCTCGGGACAGTTGGCTGAAGCTTTCTTT
>NA|TRBV7-2|TRBD2|TRBJ2-5
CASSPWTSAETQYF
TGTGCCAGCAGCCCTTGGACTAGCGCCGAGACCCAGTACTTC
>NA|TRBV13|NA|TRBJ2-7
CASRKRVSSYEQYF
TGTGCCAGCAGGAAACGGGTATCCTCCTACGAGCAGTACTTC
>few|TRBV7-3|TRBD2|TRBJ2-1
CASSRRTSGSIRNEQFF
TGTGCCAGCAGCCGACGGACTAGCGGGAGTATAAGAAATGAGCAGTTCTTC
>many|TRBV19|NA|TRBJ1-4
CASSIRGQNEKLFF
TGTGCCAGTAGTATCAGGGGCCAGAATGAAAAACTGTTTTTT
>NA|TRBV28|NA|TRBJ2-7
CASSSRVGRGNEQYF
TGTGCCAGCAGCTCCAGGGTCGGACGGGGTAACGAGCAGTACTTC
>few|TRBV28|NA|TRBJ2-3
CATLGGPLEDTQYF
TGTGCCACCCTGGGGGGCCCCTTAGAAGATACGCAGTATTTT
>few|TRBV29-1|TRBD1|TRBJ1-1
CSVDSWDRGQRNTEAFF
TGCAGCGTTGACAGTTGGGACAGGGGGCAGAGGAACACTGAAGCTTTCTTT
>few|TRBV29-1|NA|TRBJ2-1
CSVAQGNNEQFF
TGCAGCGTTGCTCAGGGCAATAATGAGCAGTTCTTC
>NA|TRBV18|NA|TRBJ2-2
CASSPLTLGNTGELFF
TGTGCCAGCTCACCTCTGACCCTTGGGAACACCGGGGAGCTGTTTTTT
>NA|TRBV27|NA|TRBJ2-7
CASSHRSYYEQYF
TGTGCCAGCTCGCACAGGAGCTACTACGAGCAGTACTTC
>few|TRBV4-1|TRBD1|TRBJ1-2
CASSQDGRGGLNYGYTF
TGCGCCAGCAGCCAAGACGGCAGGGGGGGCCTTAACTATGGCTACACCTTC
>NA|TRBV7-2|NA|TRBJ1-2
CASSWDTPVGYTF
TGTGCCAGCAGCTGGGACACACCAGTCGGCTACACCTTC
>few|TRBV7-3|NA|TRBJ2-5
CASSIGQIYQETQYF
TGTGCCAGCAGCATAGGACAGATTTACCAAGAGACCCAGTACTTC
>few|TRBV5-1|TRBD2|TRBJ2-1
CASRVAGGSSYNEQFF
TGCGCCAGCAGAGTAGCGGGAGGTAGCTCCTACAATGAGCAGTTCTTC
>few|TRBV7-2|NA|TRBJ2-7
CASSFGGNPREQYF
TGTGCCAGCAGCTTTGGCGGCAATCCTCGGGAGCAGTACTTC